The rows below give T cell receptor beta chains drawn from one sample of a study of cytomegalovirus exposure and HLA in healthy donors. TCRdb keeps only in-frame clones here, not all; method: immunoSEQ multiplex PCR. The table records 98,000 or so clones, around 80% of them present only once. The sequencing sample was made of PBMCs. These receptors all stem from a woman in her forties in good health and CMV-seronegative. CDR3s include the opening cysteine and the closing phenylalanine or tryptophan. A D gene is named only where the DNA matches it firmly. Size values are once, few and many counts, or a class for expanded clones, and some rows have none.

D gene,J gene,clone size,V gene,CDR3 protein,CDR3 DNA
-,TRBJ2-7,-,TRBV11-2,CASSPGFSYEQYF,TGTGCCAGCAGCCCGGGGTTCTCCTACGAGCAGTACTTC
TRBD1,TRBJ1-4,-,TRBV7-9,CASSEPGGWEKLFF,TGTGCCAGCAGCGAACCAGGGGGCTGGGAAAAACTGTTTTTT
-,TRBJ2-7,-,TRBV4-3,CASSQSTGTYEQYF,TGCGCCAGCAGCCAAAGTACGGGAACCTACGAGCAGTACTTC
-,TRBJ2-5,-,TRBV7-9,CASSLDSRETQYF,TGTGCCAGCAGCTTAGACAGTCGAGAGACCCAGTACTTC
-,TRBJ1-1,-,TRBV11-2,CASSLRVNTEAFF,TGTGCCAGCAGCTTACGGGTGAACACTGAAGCTTTCTTT
TRBD2,TRBJ2-3,-,TRBV9,CASSVVGLATQGTQYF,TGTGCCAGCAGCGTAGTAGGACTAGCCACCCAGGGTACGCAGTATTTT
-,TRBJ1-4,-,TRBV9,CASSAGGRGVHNEKLFF,TGTGCCAGCAGCGCCGGGGGGAGGGGCGTCCATAATGAAAAACTGTTTTTT
TRBD2,TRBJ2-1,-,TRBV5-4,CASRSGLAGEDPYNEQFF,TGTGCCAGCAGGTCGGGACTAGCGGGAGAGGACCCCTACAATGAGCAGTTCTTC
TRBD2,TRBJ2-7,-,TRBV7-9,CASRKGSGRGYYEQYF,TGTGCCAGCAGAAAGGGTAGCGGGAGAGGTTACTACGAGCAGTACTTC
TRBD1,TRBJ1-1,-,TRBV29-1,CSVRTGTANTEAFF,TGCAGCGTCCGAACGGGGACAGCGAACACTGAAGCTTTCTTT
-,TRBJ2-7,-,TRBV28,CASSYRGGEDEQYF,TGTGCCAGCAGTTACCGAGGAGGGGAGGACGAGCAGTACTTC
TRBD2,TRBJ2-1,-,TRBV27,CASSPIAGAAYEQFF,TGTGCCAGCAGTCCCATAGCGGGAGCCGCCTATGAGCAGTTCTTC
-,TRBJ2-2,-,TRBV29-1,CSVATSNTGELFF,TGCAGCGTTGCCACTAGTAACACCGGGGAGCTGTTTTTT
-,TRBJ2-5,-,TRBV30,CAWSVGGSLETQYF,TGTGCCTGGAGTGTAGGGGGATCCCTGGAGACCCAGTACTTC
-,TRBJ1-1,few,TRBV4-1,CASSHEKRLGTEAFF,TGCGCCAGCAGCCACGAGAAGCGCTTAGGCACTGAAGCTTTCTTT
-,TRBJ1-1,-,TRBV27,CASRDGILNTEAFF,TGTGCCAGCAGAGACGGGATTCTCAACACTGAAGCTTTCTTT
-,TRBJ2-1,few,TRBV28,CASSPYGIYNEQFF,TGTGCCAGCAGTCCCTACGGGATCTACAATGAGCAGTTCTTC
-,TRBJ2-7,once,TRBV11-3,CASSPTADGAYEQYF,TGTGCCAGCAGCCCAACGGCGGACGGGGCCTACGAGCAGTACTTC
TRBD2,TRBJ2-1,-,TRBV4-1,CASSQERGSSGYNEQFF,TGCGCCAGCAGCCAAGAAAGAGGCTCTAGCGGCTACAATGAGCAGTTCTTC
TRBD1,TRBJ1-2,-,TRBV28,CASSAPDRGIFYGYTF,TGTGCCAGCAGTGCGCCAGACAGGGGGATCTTTTATGGCTACACCTTC
TRBD1,TRBJ1-1,few,TRBV25-1,CASSAGLGQGQRAFF,TGTGCCAGCAGTGCAGGATTAGGACAGGGTCAAAGAGCTTTCTTT
-,TRBJ1-5,-,TRBV28,CASSLGGRGNQPQHF,TGTGCCAGCAGTTTGGGGGGGCGAGGTAATCAGCCCCAGCATTTT
-,TRBJ1-1,-,TRBV5-1,CASSLNLSGKMNTEAFF,TGCGCCAGCAGCTTGAACCTTTCAGGGAAAATGAACACTGAAGCTTTCTTT
TRBD1,TRBJ2-1,-,TRBV18,CASSPLGTGGPYNEQFF,TGTGCCAGCTCACCTCTCGGTACAGGGGGGCCTTACAATGAGCAGTTCTTC
-,TRBJ2-1,-,TRBV13,CASSFGLGGVGGHEQFF,TGTGCCAGCAGCTTTGGGTTGGGCGGGGTGGGTGGCCATGAGCAGTTCTTC
TRBD1,TRBJ1-3,-,TRBV6-5,CASRTTGGIGNTIYF,TGTGCCAGCAGGACGACAGGGGGCATTGGAAACACCATATATTTT
TRBD2,TRBJ2-3,-,TRBV28,CASTLAGPRDTQYF,TGTGCCAGCACCCTAGCGGGACCCCGAGATACGCAGTATTTT
-,TRBJ1-2,-,TRBV7-9,CSSSLLGQGLSYGYTF,TGTTCCAGCAGCTTACTTGGTCAGGGGTTAAGCTATGGCTACACCTTC
TRBD2,TRBJ2-3,-,TRBV19,CASSISRTSVTDTQYF,TGTGCCAGTAGTATTTCCCGGACTAGCGTCACAGATACGCAGTATTTT
TRBD2,TRBJ2-1,-,TRBV19,CASSGGRRNEQFF,TGTGCCTCCTCGGGGGGGCGCAGGAATGAGCAGTTCTTC
TRBD1,TRBJ2-2,-,TRBV30,CAWSGGQGAPGELFF,TGTGCCTGGAGTGGGGGACAGGGGGCGCCTGGGGAGCTGTTTTTT
-,TRBJ1-1,few,TRBV28,CASRGHIRMNTEAFF,TGTGCCAGCAGAGGACATATCCGAATGAACACTGAAGCTTTCTTT